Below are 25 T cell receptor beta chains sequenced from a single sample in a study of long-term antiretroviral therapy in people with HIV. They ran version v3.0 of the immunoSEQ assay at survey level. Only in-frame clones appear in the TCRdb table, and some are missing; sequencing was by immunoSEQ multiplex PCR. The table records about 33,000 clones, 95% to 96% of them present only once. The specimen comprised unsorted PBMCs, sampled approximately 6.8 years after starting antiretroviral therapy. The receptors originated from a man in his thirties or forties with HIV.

CDR3 region: CSVGGLGDTQYF. Here the CDR3 DNA reads TGCAGCGTTGGTGGACTAGGAGATACGCAGTATTTT. The genes are TRBV29-1 and TRBJ2-3; 7 nucleotides align to TRBD2. CDR1 is SQVTM, CDR2 ANQGSEA, per germline. Trimming at V came to 4 bases and at J to 5 bases, leaving 3 bases not matched to a gene. The CDR3 has 12 residues.

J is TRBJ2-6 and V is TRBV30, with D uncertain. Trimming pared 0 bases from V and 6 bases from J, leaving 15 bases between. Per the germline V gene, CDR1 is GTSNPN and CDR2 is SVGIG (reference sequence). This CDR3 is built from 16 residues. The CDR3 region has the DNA TGTGCCTGGAGTGTAAAGCCACCCTCAAAGGCCAACGTCCTGACTTTC. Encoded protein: CAWSVKPPSKANVLTF.

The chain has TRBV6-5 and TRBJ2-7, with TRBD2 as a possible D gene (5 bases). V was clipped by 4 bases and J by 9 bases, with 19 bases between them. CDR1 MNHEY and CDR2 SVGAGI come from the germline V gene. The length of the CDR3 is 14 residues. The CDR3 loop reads CASSSSTEARVQYF. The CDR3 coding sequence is TGTGCCAGCAGTTCCTCGACTGAGGCGCGGGTGCAGTACTTC.

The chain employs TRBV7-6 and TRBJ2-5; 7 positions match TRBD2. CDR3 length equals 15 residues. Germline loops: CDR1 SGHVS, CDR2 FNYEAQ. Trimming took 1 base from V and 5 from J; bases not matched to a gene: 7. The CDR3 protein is CASSLVQGGSETQYF. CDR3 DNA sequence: TGTGCCAGCAGCTTAGTTCAGGGAGGGTCGGAGACCCAGTACTTC.

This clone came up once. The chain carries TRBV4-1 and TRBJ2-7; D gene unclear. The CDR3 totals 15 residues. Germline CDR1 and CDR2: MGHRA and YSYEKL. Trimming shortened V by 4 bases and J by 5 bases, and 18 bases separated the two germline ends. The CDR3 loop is CASSPAQVLVHEQYF. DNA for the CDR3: TGCGCCAGCAGCCCAGCTCAGGTTTTAGTGCACGAGCAGTACTTC.

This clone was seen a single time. CDR3 region: CASSPGTGMQETQYF. CDR3 sequence (DNA): TGTGCCAGCAGCCCGGGGACAGGCATGCAAGAGACCCAGTACTTC. The V gene is TRBV9, the J gene TRBJ2-5; 8 bases line up with TRBD1. The CDR3 has 15 residues. The junction had 7 bases not matched to a gene; V was cut back by 4 bases and J by 2 bases. From germline, CDR1 is SGDLS and CDR2 YYNGEE.

CDR3 in amino acids: CAISAHRPKDLNTEAFF. The CDR3 region has the DNA TGTGCCATCAGCGCACACCGACCAAAGGACCTGAACACTGAAGCTTTCTTT. The chain recombines TRBV10-3 with TRBJ1-1; D ambiguous. The CDR3 has 17 residues. Germline CDR1 and CDR2: ENHRY and SYGVKD. The V end was cut by 6 bases, the J end by 0 bases, with 20 bases between.

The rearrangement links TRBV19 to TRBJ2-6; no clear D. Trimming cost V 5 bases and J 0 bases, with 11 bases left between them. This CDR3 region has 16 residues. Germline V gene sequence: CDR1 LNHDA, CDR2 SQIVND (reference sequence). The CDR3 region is CASSARLSSGANVLTF. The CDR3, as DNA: TGTGCCAGTAGTGCCCGACTGTCCTCTGGGGCCAACGTCCTGACTTTC.

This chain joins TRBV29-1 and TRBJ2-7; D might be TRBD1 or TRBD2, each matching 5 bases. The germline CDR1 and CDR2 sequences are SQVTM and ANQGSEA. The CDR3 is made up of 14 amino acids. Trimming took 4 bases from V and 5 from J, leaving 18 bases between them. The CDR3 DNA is TGCAGCGTTGCGGGGACGGAAGGGTTCCACGAGCAGTACTTC. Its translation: CSVAGTEGFHEQYF.

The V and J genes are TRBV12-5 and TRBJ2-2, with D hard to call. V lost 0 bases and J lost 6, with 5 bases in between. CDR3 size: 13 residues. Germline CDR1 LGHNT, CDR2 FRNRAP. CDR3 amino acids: CASGLVTAGELFF. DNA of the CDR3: TGTGCTAGTGGTTTGGTAACTGCCGGGGAGCTGTTTTTT.

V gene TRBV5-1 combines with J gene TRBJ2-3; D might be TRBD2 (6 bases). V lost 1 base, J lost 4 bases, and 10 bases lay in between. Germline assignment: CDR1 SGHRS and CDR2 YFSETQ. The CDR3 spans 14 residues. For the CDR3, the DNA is TGCGCCAGCAGCTTGCCTAGCGAGGCAGATACGCAGTATTTT. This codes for CASSLPSEADTQYF.

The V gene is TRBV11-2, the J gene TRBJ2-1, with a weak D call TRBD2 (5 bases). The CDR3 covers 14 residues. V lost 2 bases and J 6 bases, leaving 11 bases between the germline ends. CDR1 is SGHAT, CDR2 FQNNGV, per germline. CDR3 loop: CASSLLGGTNEQFF. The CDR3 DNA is TGTGCCAGCAGCTTACTAGGAGGAACCAATGAGCAGTTCTTC.

CDR3 sequence reads: CASSLRVTPGSYNEQFF. The CDR3 region has the DNA TGTGCCAGCAGCCTAAGGGTAACTCCCGGTTCCTACAATGAGCAGTTCTTC. This chain connects TRBV7-2 to TRBJ2-1; D remains ambiguous. With 5 bases removed from V and 1 base from J, the gap between germline ends came to 18 bases. From germline, CDR1 is SGHTA and CDR2 FQGNSA. The CDR3 consists of 17 residues.

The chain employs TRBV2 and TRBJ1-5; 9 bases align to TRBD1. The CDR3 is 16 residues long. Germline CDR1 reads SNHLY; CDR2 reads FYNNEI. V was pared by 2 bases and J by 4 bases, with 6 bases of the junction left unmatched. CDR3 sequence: CASSERGTGRNQPQHF. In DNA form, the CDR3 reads TGTGCCAGCAGTGAAAGGGGGACAGGGCGAAATCAGCCCCAGCATTTT.

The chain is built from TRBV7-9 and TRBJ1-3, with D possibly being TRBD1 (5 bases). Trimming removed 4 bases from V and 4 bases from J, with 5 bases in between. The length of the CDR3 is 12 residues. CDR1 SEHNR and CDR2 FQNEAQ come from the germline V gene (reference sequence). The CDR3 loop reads CASSSGGNTIYF. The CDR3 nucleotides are TGTGCCAGCAGCTCAGGGGGAAACACCATATATTTT.

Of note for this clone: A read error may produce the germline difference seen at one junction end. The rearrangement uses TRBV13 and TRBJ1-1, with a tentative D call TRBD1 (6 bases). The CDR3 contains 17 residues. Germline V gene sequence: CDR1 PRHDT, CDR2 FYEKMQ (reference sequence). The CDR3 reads CASTLWGARGMNTEAFF. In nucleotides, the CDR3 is TGTGCCAGCACCTTATGGGGGGCGAGGGGGATGAACACTGAAGCTTTCTTT.

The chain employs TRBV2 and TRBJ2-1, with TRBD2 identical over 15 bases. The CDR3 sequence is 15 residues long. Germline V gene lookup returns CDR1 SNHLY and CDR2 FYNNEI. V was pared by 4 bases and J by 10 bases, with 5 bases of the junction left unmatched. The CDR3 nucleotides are TGTGCCAGCAGTGTCGGACTAGCGGGGGGGGGAGAGCAGTTCTTC. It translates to CASSVGLAGGGEQFF. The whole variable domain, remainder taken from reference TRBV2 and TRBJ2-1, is EPEVTQTPSHQVTQMGQEVILRCVPISNHLYFYWYRQILGQKVEFLVSFYNNEISEKSEIFDDQFSVERPDGSNFTLKIRSTKLEDSAMYFCASSVGLAGGGEQFFGPGTRLTVL.

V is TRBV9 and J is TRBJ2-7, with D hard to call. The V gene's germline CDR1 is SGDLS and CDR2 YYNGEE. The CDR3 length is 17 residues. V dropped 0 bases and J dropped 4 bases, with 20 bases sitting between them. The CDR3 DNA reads TGTGCCAGCAGCGTAGGCCCCCGGGCAGGAGAAGGATACGAGCAGTACTTC. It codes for CASSVGPRAGEGYEQYF. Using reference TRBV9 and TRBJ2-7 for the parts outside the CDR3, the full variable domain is DSGVTQTPKHLITATGQRVTLRCSPRSGDLSVYWYQQSLDQGLQFLIQYYNGEERAKGNILERFSAQQFPDLHSELNLSSLELGDSALYFCASSVGPRAGEGYEQYFGPGTRLTVT.

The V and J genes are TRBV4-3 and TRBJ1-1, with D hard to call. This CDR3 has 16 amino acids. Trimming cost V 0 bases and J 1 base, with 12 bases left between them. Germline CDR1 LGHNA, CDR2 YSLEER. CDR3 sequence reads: CASSQDSSMGNTEAFF. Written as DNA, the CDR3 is TGCGCCAGCAGCCAAGATTCCAGCATGGGGAACACTGAAGCTTTCTTT.

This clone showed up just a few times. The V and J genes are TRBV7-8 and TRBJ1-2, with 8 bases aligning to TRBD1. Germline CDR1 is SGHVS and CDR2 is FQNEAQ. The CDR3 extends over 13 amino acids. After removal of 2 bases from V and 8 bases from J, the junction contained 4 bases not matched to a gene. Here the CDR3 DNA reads TGTGCCAGCAGCTTAAGGACAGGGAAGGGCTACACCTTC. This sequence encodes CASSLRTGKGYTF. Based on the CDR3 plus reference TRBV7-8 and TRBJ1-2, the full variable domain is GAGVSQSPRYKVAKRGQDVALRCDPISGHVSLFWYQQALGQGPEFLTYFQNEAQLDKSGLPSDRFFAERPEGSVSTLKIQRTQQEDSAVYLCASSLRTGKGYTFGSGTRLTVV.

The DNA of the CDR3 is TGCAGCGGGCGAACAGGGGATGGCTCCTACGAGCAGTACTTC. Translation gives CSGRTGDGSYEQYF. J is TRBJ2-7 and V is TRBV29-1; 7 bases align to TRBD1. The CDR3 covers 14 residues. Unmatched junction bases numbered 9, after V lost 7 bases and J lost 0 bases. The germline CDR1 and CDR2 sequences are SQVTM and ANQGSEA.

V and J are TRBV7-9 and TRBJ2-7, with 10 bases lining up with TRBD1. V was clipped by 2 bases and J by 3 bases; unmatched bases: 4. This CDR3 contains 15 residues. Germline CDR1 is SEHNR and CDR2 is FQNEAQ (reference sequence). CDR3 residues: CASSLRGQGSYEQYF. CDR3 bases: TGTGCCAGCAGCTTAAGGGGACAGGGGAGCTACGAGCAGTACTTC.

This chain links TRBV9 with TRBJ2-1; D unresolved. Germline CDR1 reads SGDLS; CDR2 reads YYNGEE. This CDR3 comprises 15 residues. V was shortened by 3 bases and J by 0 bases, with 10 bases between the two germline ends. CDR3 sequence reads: CASSAPGYSYNEQFF. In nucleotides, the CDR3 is TGTGCCAGCAGCGCCCCCGGGTACTCCTACAATGAGCAGTTCTTC.

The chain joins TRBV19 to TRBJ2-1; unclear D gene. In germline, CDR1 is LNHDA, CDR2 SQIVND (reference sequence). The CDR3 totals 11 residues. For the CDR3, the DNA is TGTGGTACGGAACATGCAAATGAGCAGTTCTTC. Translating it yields CGTEHANEQFF.

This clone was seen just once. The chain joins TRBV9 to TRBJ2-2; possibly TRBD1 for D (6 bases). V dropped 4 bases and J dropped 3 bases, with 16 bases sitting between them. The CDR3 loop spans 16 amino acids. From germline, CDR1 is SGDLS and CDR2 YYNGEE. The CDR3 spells CASSPRPGADTGELFF. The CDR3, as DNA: TGTGCCAGCAGCCCGAGACCAGGGGCGGACACCGGGGAGCTGTTTTTT. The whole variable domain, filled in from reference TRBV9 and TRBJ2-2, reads DSGVTQTPKHLITATGQRVTLRCSPRSGDLSVYWYQQSLDQGLQFLIQYYNGEERAKGNILERFSAQQFPDLHSELNLSSLELGDSALYFCASSPRPGADTGELFFGEGSRLTVL.